One sample yielded the 12 T cell receptor beta chains listed below, sequenced in a study of T cell repertoires in cytomegalovirus infection. TCRdb re-derived calls from the reads in MiXCR, one entry per CDR3 protein. The sample has approximately 250,000 distinct CDR3 sequences, approximately 13% seen once. The sample consisted of PBMCs. These TCRs come from a human donor in good health (CMV status not recorded). Some clones in this sample may be carry-over from other donors' samples.

This clonotype appeared a few times. The chain links TRBV30 to TRBJ1-2, with D perhaps TRBD1 (6 bases). Between the trimmed V and J ends, which lost 3 bases and 2 bases, there was a span of 13 bases. This CDR3 contains 14 residues. Germline assignment: CDR1 GTSNPN and CDR2 SVGIG (reference sequence). The CDR3 is CAWRHVRGNYGYTF. DNA of the CDR3: TGTGCCTGGAGACATGTCAGGGGCAACTATGGCTACACCTTC.

The J gene is TRBJ1-1, the V gene TRBV28; a weak D match, TRBD1 (6 bases). This CDR3 has 14 amino acids. Trimming pared 7 bases from V and 0 bases from J, leaving 12 bases between. Germline assignment: CDR1 MDHEN and CDR2 SYDVKM. The CDR3 DNA sequence: TGTGCCAGCACGTGGACAGCCTTGAACACTGAAGCTTTCTTT. This gives the protein CASTWTALNTEAFF.

In this sample, this clonotype turned up many times. This chain connects TRBV18 to TRBJ2-3, with D possibly being TRBD1 (5 bases). V was pared by 5 bases and J by 4 bases, with 13 bases between. Germline V lookup: CDR1 KGHSH, CDR2 LQKENI. CDR3 length: 14 amino acids. This CDR3 reads CASSAGRAPDTQYF. CDR3 DNA sequence: TGTGCCAGCTCAGCCGGCAGGGCCCCAGATACGCAGTATTTT.

The DNA of the CDR3 is TGTGCCAGTACCTTCGGGCAGACAAACTATGGCTACACCTTC. Protein sequence: CASTFGQTNYGYTF. The J gene is TRBJ1-2, the V gene TRBV19; D is undetermined. With 7 bases removed from V and 2 bases from J, the gap between germline ends came to 14 bases. This CDR3 is built from 14 residues. The germline V gene has CDR1 LNHDA and CDR2 SQIVND (reference sequence).

This clonotype was observed a few times. This chain connects TRBV5-1 to TRBJ2-7; D may be TRBD1 or TRBD2 (6 bases each). The CDR3 runs 15 residues. Germline V gives CDR1 SGHRS, CDR2 YFSETQ. V was clipped by 0 bases and J by 5 bases, with 15 bases between them. CDR3 nucleotide sequence: TGCGCCAGCAGCTTGGGCAACGGGGGCCGAGACGAGCAGTACTTC. This codes for CASSLGNGGRDEQYF.

The chain joins TRBV29-1 to TRBJ1-2; weak D call: TRBD1 (5 bases). This CDR3 is 12 amino acids long. Germline CDR1 reads SQVTM; CDR2 reads ANQGSEA. V was shortened by 7 bases and J by 8 bases, with 17 bases between the two germline ends. CDR3 DNA: TGCAGCGCTGGGACCCAGGGAGCCGGCTACACCTTC. It codes for CSAGTQGAGYTF.

Many counts were recorded for this clonotype. The chain employs TRBV25-1 and TRBJ1-5, with 9 bases matching TRBD1. Trimming removed 5 bases from V and 7 bases from J; junction bases left unmatched: 9. The CDR3 is 15 residues long. Germline CDR1 reads MGHDK; CDR2 reads SYGVNS. CDR3 coding DNA: TGTGCCAGCAGTTTACTGGACAGGGGCGGGCAGCCCCAGCATTTT. It is translated as CASSLLDRGGQPQHF. Variable domain in full (rest from reference TRBV25-1 and TRBJ1-5): EADIYQTPRYLVIGTGKKITLECSQTMGHDKMYWYQQDPGMELHLIHYSYGVNSTEKGDLSSESTVSRIRTEHFPLTLESARPSHTSQYLCASSLLDRGGQPQHFGDGTRLSIL.

The chain links TRBV12-3 or TRBV12-4 to TRBJ1-5; D gene unclear. The CDR3 is 14 amino acids. Trimming removed 4 bases at V and 7 bases at J, with 14 bases between. Written as DNA, the CDR3 is TGTGCCAGCAGTTCCGAGAGGGAGGGACAGCCCCAGCATTTT. Translated, it gives CASSSEREGQPQHF.

Many counts were recorded for this clonotype. V and J are TRBV4-3 and TRBJ1-5; D remains unclear. Germline CDR1 and CDR2: LGHNA and YSLEER. Trimming pared 0 bases from V and 4 bases from J, leaving 10 bases between. There are 15 residues in the CDR3. CDR3 protein: CASSQDWAENQPQHF. CDR3 DNA: TGCGCCAGCAGCCAAGATTGGGCGGAGAATCAGCCCCAGCATTTT.

A few counts support this clonotype. The V call is TRBV29-1, the J call TRBJ2-3; D not certain. V shed 3 bases and J shed 4 bases, with 5 bases lying between them. Germline V gives CDR1 SQVTM, CDR2 ANQGSEA. The CDR3 extends over 11 amino acids. Here the CDR3 reads CSVDPPDTQYF. CDR3 nucleotides: TGCAGCGTTGACCCCCCAGATACGCAGTATTTT.

The chain is built from TRBV12-3 or TRBV12-4 and TRBJ1-2, with 7 bases that match TRBD1. With V trimmed by 4 bases and J by 4 bases, 9 bases remained unmatched. The CDR3 covers 15 residues. CDR3 in DNA: TGTGCCAGCAGTTGGGGACAGTCGGCAGGCTATGGCTACACCTTC. Translated, it gives CASSWGQSAGYGYTF.

This clonotype was counted many times. This chain links TRBV29-1 with TRBJ2-1, with 11 bases fitting TRBD2. Germline V gene lookup returns CDR1 SQVTM and CDR2 ANQGSEA. The CDR3 length is 17 residues. V trimming: 6 bases; J trimming: 3 bases; junction bases outside the gene matches: 13. For the CDR3, the DNA is TGCAGCGTCTCACGGACTAGCGGGCCAGGGGACTACAATGAGCAGTTCTTC. It specifies CSVSRTSGPGDYNEQFF.